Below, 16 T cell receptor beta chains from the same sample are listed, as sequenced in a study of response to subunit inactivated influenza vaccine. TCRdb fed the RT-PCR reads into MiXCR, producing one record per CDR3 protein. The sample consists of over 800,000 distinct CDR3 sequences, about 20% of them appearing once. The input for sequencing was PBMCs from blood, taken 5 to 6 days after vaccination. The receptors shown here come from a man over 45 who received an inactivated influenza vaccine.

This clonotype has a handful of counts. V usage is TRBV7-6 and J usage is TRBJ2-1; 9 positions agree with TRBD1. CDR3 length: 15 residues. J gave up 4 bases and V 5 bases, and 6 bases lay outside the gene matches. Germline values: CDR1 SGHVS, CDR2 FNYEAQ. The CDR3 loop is CASSRGQGRYNEQFF. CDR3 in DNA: TGTGCCAGCAGCCGGGGACAGGGCAGGTACAATGAGCAGTTCTTC.

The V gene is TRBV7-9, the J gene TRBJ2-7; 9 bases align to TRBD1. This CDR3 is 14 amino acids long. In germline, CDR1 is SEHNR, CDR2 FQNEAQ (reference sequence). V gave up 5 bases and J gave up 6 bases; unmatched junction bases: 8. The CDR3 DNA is TGTGCCAGCAGCCGTAACAGGGGGCAGGGCGAGCAGTACTTC. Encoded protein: CASSRNRGQGEQYF.

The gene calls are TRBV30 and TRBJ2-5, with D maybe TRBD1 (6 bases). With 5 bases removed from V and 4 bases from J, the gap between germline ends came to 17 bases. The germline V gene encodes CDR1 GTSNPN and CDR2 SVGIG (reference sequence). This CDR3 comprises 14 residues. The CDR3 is CAWGPGTNGETQYF. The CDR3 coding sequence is TGTGCCTGGGGTCCCGGGACAAACGGAGAGACCCAGTACTTC.

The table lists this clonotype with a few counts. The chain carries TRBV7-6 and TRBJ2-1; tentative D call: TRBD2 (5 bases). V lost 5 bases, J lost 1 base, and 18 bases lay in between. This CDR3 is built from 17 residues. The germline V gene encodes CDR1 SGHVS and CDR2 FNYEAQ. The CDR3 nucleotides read TGTGCCAGCAGCACTCGGACTGATCAGAGGTCCTACAATGAGCAGTTCTTC. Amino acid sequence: CASSTRTDQRSYNEQFF. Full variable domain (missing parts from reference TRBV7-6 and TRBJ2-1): GAGVSQSPRYKVTKRGQDVALRCDPISGHVSLYWYRQALGQGPEFLTYFNYEAQQDKSGLPNDRFSAERPEGSISTLTIQRTEQRDSAMYRCASSTRTDQRSYNEQFFGPGTRLTVL.

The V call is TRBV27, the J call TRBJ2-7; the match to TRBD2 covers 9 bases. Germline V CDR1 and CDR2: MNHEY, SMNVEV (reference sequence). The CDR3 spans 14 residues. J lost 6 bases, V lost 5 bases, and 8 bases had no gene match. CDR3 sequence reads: CASSGLATGREQYF. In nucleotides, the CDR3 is TGTGCCAGCAGTGGACTAGCGACCGGACGCGAGCAGTACTTC.

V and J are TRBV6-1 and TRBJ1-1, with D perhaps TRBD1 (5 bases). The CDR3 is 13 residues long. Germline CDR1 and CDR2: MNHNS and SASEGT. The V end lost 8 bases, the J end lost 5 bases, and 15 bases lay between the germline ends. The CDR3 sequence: CASLRRDHTEAFF. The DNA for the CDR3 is TGTGCCAGCCTACGAAGGGACCATACTGAAGCTTTCTTT.

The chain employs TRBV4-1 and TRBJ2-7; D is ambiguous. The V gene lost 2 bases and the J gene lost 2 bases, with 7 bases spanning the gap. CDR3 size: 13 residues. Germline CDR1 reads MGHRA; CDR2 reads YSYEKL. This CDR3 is CASSQSLPYEQYF. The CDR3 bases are TGCGCCAGCAGCCAATCTCTACCCTACGAGCAGTACTTC.

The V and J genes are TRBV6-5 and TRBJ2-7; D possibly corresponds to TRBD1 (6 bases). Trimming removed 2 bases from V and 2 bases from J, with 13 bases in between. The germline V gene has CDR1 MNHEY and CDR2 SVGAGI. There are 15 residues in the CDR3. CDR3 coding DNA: TGTGCCAGCAGTTACGGGCCTACAGGGCCCTACGAGCAGTACTTC. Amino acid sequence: CASSYGPTGPYEQYF.

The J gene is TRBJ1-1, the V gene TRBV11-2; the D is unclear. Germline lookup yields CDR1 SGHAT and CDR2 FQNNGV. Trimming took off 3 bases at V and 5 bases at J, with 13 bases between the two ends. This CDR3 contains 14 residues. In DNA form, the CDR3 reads TGTGCCAGCAGCTTTAGTCTTCGAGGAACTGAAGCTTTCTTT. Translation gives CASSFSLRGTEAFF.

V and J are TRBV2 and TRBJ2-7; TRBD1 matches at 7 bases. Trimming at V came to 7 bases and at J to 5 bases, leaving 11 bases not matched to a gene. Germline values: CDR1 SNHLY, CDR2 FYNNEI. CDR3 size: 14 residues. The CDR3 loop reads CASIISPGGDEQYF. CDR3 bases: TGTGCCAGCATTATCTCTCCAGGGGGAGACGAGCAGTACTTC. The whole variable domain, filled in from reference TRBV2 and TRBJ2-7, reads EPEVTQTPSHQVTQMGQEVILRCVPISNHLYFYWYRQILGQKVEFLVSFYNNEISEKSEIFDDQFSVERPDGSNFTLKIRSTKLEDSAMYFCASIISPGGDEQYFGPGTRLTVT.

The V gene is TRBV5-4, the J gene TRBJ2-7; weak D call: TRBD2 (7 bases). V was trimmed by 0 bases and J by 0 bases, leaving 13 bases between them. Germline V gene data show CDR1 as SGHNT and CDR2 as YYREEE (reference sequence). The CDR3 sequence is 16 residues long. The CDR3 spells CASSLAYGGPSYEQYF. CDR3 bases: TGTGCCAGCAGCTTGGCCTACGGGGGGCCCTCCTACGAGCAGTACTTC.

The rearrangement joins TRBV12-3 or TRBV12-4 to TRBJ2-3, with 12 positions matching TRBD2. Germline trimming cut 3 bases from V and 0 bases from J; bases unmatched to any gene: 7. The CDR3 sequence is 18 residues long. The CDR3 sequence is CASSFPSGRGSSTDTQYF. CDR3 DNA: TGTGCCAGCAGTTTTCCTAGCGGGAGGGGGAGTAGCACAGATACGCAGTATTTT.

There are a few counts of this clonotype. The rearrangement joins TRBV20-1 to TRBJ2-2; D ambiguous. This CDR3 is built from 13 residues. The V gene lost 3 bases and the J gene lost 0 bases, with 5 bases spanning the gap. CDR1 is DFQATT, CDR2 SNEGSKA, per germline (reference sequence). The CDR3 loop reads CSASTTNTGELFF. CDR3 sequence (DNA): TGCAGTGCTAGCACGACGAACACCGGGGAGCTGTTTTTT.

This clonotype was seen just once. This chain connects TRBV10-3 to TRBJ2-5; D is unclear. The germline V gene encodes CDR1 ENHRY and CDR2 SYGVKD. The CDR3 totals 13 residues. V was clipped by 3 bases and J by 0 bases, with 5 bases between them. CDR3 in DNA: TGTGCCATCAGTGATGGATACCAAGAGACCCAGTACTTC. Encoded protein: CAISDGYQETQYF.

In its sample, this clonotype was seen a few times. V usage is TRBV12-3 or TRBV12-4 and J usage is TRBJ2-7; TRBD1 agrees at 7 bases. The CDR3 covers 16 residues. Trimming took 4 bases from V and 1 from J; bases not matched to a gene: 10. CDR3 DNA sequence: TGTGCCAGCAGTTCCGAAACCCGGGACAGTTCCTACGAGCAGTACTTC. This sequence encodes CASSSETRDSSYEQYF.

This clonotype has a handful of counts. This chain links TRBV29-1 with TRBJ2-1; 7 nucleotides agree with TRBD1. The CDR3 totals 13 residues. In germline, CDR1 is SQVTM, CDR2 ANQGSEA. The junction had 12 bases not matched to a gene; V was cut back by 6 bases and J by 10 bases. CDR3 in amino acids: CSVGQNRGREQFF. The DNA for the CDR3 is TGCAGCGTCGGACAAAACAGGGGTAGAGAGCAGTTCTTC.